The present T cell receptor beta chain was sequenced within a study of blood T cell repertoires in COVID-19 (dated by TCRdb to the early 2020s). Broadly, across the study: Collaborator samples came from the United States, Italy and Spain and covered acute and convalescent phases of COVID-19. The dataset comprised deeply sampled blood TCRbeta repertoires from subjects exposed to, actively infected with, or recovered from COVID-19. Samples were obtained from the ongoing ImmuneRACE study (first 160 participants) and from 1,254 subjects provided by 6 global collaborators. The material from the prospective study consisted of cDNA or gDNA derived from T cells, B-cell-depleted T cells, or PBMCs. Where HLA class I and class II types were available, the types were taken from metadata supplied by the sample provider, not from assay-based typing. The repertoires were released in a freely available public database meant as a resource for research on the immune response to SARS-CoV-2. Nearly every sample came with metadata listing a de-identified subject ID, COVID-19 status, age in years and sex. The study at large found these results: The quantity of clinical and demographic metadata differed by source and by participant and was supplied without curation.

Measured from the cysteine to the phenylalanine, the CDR3 is 15 residues long. Solely the CDR3 DNA is kept, with 45 bases framed from the first base. After removal of 7 bases from V and 12 bases from J, the junction retains 14 bases not matched to a gene. For CDR1 and CDR2, the germline V gene lists MNHEY and SVGAGI. TCRbeta CDR3 regions were amplified from genomic DNA by means of the immunoSEQ Assay, a bias-controlled multiplex PCR. The authors' analysis ran thus. Within the assay, amplification of reference gene primers was used to estimate how many nucleated cells each sample contained. Sequence reads were collapsed and filtered to measure the absolute abundance of every unique TCRbeta CDR3 rearrangement. For each sample, productive Simpson clonality was calculated by taking the square root of Simpson's diversity index across productive rearrangements. In its TCRdb copy, this immuneACCESS table keeps in-frame sequences only and misses some clones. Where compared with another copy, unresolved V genes explain less than half of these, and the others have no known cause. That table supplies the V and J calls and clone size; D and trimming were determined from the DNA. This sample lists just under 90,000 clones; roughly 88% were detected once. The leading ten clones occupy over 0.35% of the sample.

As regards this clone: The target of this receptor is not known. The sample holds no much larger clone one base away, and base qualities are not on file.

Whole blood was collected in K2EDTA tubes by collaborating institutions according to the institutions' own protocols. For TCRbeta analysis, collaborator samples were shipped as frozen whole blood, as isolated PBMCs, or as DNA extracted from either sample type. Sequenced sample: peripheral blood. The TCR originated in a man aged 60 to 69 with acute or convalescent COVID-19. The chain employs TRBV6-5 and TRBJ2-4, and TRBD1 aligns with 11 junction nucleotides. The sequence in DNA is TGTGCCAGCAATCCGGACAGGGGGCGCCTGGAAGATCAGTACTTC. Translated, this gives CASNPDRGRLEDQYF.